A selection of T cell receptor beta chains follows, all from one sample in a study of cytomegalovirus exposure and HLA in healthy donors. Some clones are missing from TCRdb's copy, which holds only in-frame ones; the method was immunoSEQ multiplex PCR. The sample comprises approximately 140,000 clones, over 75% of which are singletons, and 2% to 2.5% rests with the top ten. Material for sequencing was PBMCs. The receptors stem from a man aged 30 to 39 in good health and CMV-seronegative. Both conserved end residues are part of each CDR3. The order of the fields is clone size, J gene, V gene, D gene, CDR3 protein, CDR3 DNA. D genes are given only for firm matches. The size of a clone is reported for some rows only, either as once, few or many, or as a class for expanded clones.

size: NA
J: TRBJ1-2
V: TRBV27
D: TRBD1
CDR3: CASSVQGAPGGYTF
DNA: TGTGCCAGCAGTGTACAGGGGGCGCCAGGCGGCTACACCTTC

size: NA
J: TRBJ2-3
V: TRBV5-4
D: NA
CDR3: CASSPRRGQMKTDTQYF
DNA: TGTGCCAGCAGCCCCCGTCGAGGGCAAATGAAGACAGATACGCAGTATTTT

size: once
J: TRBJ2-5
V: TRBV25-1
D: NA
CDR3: CASSGRIERMETQYF
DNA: TGTGCCAGCAGTGGCCGCATTGAGAGGATGGAGACCCAGTACTTC

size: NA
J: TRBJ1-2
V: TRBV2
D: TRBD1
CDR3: CASRDRGPYGYTF
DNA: TGTGCCAGCAGGGACAGGGGTCCTTATGGCTACACCTTC

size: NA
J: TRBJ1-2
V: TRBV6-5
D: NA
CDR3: CASSFSGRTVNGYTF
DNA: TGTGCCAGCAGTTTCAGCGGCCGGACAGTTAATGGCTACACCTTC

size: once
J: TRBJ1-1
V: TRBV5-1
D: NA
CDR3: CASSRSGTKNTEAFF
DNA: TGCGCCAGCAGCCGATCCGGGACAAAGAACACTGAAGCTTTCTTT

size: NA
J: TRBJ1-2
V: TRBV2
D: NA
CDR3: CASSGQPGYTF
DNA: TGTGCCAGCAGTGGACAGCCTGGCTACACCTTC

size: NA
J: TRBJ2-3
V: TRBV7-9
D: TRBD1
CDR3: CASSLDRASPDTQYF
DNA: TGTGCCAGCAGCCTGGACAGGGCCAGCCCAGATACGCAGTATTTT

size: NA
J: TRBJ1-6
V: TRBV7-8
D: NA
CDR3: CASSLQGPPLHF
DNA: TGTGCCAGCAGCCTACAGGGTCCACCCCTCCACTTT

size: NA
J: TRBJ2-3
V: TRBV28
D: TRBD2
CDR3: CASSIGTSGWTDTQYF
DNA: TGTGCCAGCAGTATTGGGACTAGCGGGTGGACAGATACGCAGTATTTT

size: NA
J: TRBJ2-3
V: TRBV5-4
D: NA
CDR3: CASSLGPGDTQYF
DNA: TGTGCCAGCAGCTTGGGCCCCGGGGATACGCAGTATTTT

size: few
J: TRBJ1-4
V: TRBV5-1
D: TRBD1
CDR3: CASRLGQGGEKLFF
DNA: TGCGCCAGCAGACTGGGACAGGGCGGAGAAAAACTGTTTTTT

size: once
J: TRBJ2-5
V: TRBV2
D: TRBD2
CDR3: CASSDPRGGETQYF
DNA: TGTGCCAGCAGCGACCCTCGGGGGGGAGAGACCCAGTACTTC

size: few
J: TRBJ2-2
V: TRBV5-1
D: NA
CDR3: CASSLAEVGGTGELFF
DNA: TGCGCCAGCAGCTTGGCGGAGGTCGGGGGAACCGGGGAGCTGTTTTTT

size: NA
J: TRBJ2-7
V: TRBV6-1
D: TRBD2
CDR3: CASSERTSGSYEQYF
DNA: TGTGCCAGCAGTGAGAGGACTAGCGGCTCCTACGAGCAGTACTTC

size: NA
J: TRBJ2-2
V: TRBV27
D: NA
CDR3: CASSSAGTGELFF
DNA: TGTGCCAGCAGTTCGGCAGGCACCGGGGAGCTGTTTTTT

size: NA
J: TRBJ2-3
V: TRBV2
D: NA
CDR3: CASRPGFSTDTQYF
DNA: TGTGCCAGCAGGCCGGGATTCTCCACAGATACGCAGTATTTT

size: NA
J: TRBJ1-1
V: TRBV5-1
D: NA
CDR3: CASSFLSGTGTEAFF
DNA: TGTGCCAGCAGCTTTTTGTCTGGAACGGGAACTGAAGCTTTCTTT

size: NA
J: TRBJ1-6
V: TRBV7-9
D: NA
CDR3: CSSSFYTGSSYNSPLHF
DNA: TGTTCCAGCAGCTTCTATACAGGGAGCTCCTATAATTCACCCCTCCACTTT

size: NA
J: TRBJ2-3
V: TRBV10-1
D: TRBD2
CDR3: CASSSGGAGARDTQYF
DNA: TGCGCCAGCAGTTCGGGAGGGGCGGGAGCCAGGGATACGCAGTATTTT

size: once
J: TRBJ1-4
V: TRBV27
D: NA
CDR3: CASSGLATNEKLFF
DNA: TGTGCCAGCAGTGGACTTGCAACTAATGAAAAACTGTTTTTT

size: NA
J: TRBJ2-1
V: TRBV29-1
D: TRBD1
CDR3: CSVEGTGGYNEQFF
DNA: TGCAGCGTTGAAGGGACAGGGGGATACAATGAGCAGTTCTTC

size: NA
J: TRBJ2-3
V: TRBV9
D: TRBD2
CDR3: CASSVVGGRATDTQYF
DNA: TGTGCCAGCAGCGTAGTAGGCGGGAGGGCGACAGATACGCAGTATTTT

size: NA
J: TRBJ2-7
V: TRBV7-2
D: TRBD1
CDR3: CASSVDRRLEQYF
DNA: TGTGCCAGCAGCGTGGACAGGCGTCTGGAGCAGTACTTC

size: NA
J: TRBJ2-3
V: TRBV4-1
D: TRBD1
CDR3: CASSTRDSSTDTQYF
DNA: TGCGCCAGCAGCACCCGGGACAGCAGCACAGATACGCAGTATTTT

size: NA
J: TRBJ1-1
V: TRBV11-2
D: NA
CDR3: CASSPYGAGRNTEAFF
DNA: TGTGCCAGCAGCCCCTACGGTGCGGGGAGGAACACTGAAGCTTTCTTT

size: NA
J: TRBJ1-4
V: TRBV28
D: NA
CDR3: CASSLGGNNEKLFF
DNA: TGTGCCAGCAGTTTAGGGGGGAATAATGAAAAACTGTTTTTT

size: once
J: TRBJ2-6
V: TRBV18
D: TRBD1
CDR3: CASSPLLGQGGAGANVLTF
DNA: TGTGCCAGCTCACCACTACTGGGACAGGGAGGTGCTGGGGCCAACGTCCTGACTTTC

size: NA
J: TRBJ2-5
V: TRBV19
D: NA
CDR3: CASSKGGGETQYF
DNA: TGTGCCAGTAGTAAGGGAGGGGGGGAGACCCAGTACTTC

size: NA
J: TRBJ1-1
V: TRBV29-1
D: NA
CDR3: CSVARELRGAFF
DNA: TGCAGCGTTGCCCGGGAACTTAGAGGGGCTTTCTTT

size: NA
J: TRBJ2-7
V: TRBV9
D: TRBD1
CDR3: CASGGTGEDYEQYF
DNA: TGTGCCAGCGGTGGGACAGGGGAGGACTACGAGCAGTACTTC

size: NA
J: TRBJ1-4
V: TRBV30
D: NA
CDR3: CAWSVGGETIEKLFF
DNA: TGTGCCTGGAGTGTTGGTGGGGAGACAATTGAAAAACTGTTTTTT

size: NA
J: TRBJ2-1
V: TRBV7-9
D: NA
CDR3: CASSGGSLSSYNEQFF
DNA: TGTGCCAGCAGCGGCGGCTCTTTGAGCTCCTACAATGAGCAGTTCTTC

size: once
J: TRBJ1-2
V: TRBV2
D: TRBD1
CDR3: CASAATGVGYTF
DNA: TGTGCCAGCGCGGCTACAGGGGTTGGCTACACCTTC

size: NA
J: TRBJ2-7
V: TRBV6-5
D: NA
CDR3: CASSYFRGYEQYF
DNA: TGTGCCAGCAGTTACTTCAGGGGCTACGAGCAGTACTTC

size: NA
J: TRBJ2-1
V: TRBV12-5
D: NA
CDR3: CASGSQGNNEQFF
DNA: TGTGCTAGTGGTTCGCAGGGTAACAATGAGCAGTTCTTC

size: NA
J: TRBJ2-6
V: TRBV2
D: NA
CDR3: CASTAGTGANVLTF
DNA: TGTGCCTCCACGGCGGGGACTGGGGCCAACGTCCTGACTTTC

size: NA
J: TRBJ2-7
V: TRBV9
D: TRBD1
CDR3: CASSVGGDRGYEQYF
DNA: TGTGCCAGCAGCGTAGGGGGAGACAGGGGCTACGAGCAGTACTTC

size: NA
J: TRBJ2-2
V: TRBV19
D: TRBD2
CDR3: CASSIPSTSGTGELFF
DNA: TGTGCCAGTAGTATACCATCGACTAGCGGAACCGGGGAGCTGTTTTTT

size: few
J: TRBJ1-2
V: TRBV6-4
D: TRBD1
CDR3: CASSDSTGLSYGYTF
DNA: TGTGCCAGCAGTGACTCGACAGGGCTTAGCTATGGCTACACCTTC

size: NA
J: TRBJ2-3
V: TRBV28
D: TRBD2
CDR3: CASSPPGASGYTDTQYF
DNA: TGTGCCAGCAGCCCTCCAGGGGCTAGCGGGTACACAGATACGCAGTATTTT

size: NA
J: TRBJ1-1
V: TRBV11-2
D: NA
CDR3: CASSLVRGYTEAFF
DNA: TGTGCCAGCAGCTTAGTTAGGGGGTATACTGAAGCTTTCTTT

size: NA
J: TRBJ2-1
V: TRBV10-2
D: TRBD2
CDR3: CASSESIAGGPHEQFF
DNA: TGCGCCAGCAGTGAGTCGATAGCGGGAGGGCCTCATGAGCAGTTCTTC

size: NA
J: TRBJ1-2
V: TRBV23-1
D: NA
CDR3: CASSQSRGYYGYTF
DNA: TGCGCCAGCAGTCAATCACGGGGATACTATGGCTACACCTTC

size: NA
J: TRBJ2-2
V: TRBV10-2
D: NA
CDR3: CASSESSALAGELFF
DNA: TGCGCCAGCAGTGAGTCGAGCGCCCTAGCCGGGGAGCTGTTTTTT

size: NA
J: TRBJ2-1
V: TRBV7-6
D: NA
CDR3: CASSLEGQGNEQFF
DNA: TGTGCCAGCAGCTTAGAAGGGCAGGGCAATGAGCAGTTCTTC

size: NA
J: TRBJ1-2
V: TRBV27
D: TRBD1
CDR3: CASSFGRGHGYTF
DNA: TGTGCCAGCAGTTTCGGGAGGGGGCATGGCTACACCTTC

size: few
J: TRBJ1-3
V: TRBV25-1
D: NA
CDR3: CASRPSGGPGNTIYF
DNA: TGTGCCAGCAGACCTTCAGGTGGGCCTGGAAACACCATATATTTT